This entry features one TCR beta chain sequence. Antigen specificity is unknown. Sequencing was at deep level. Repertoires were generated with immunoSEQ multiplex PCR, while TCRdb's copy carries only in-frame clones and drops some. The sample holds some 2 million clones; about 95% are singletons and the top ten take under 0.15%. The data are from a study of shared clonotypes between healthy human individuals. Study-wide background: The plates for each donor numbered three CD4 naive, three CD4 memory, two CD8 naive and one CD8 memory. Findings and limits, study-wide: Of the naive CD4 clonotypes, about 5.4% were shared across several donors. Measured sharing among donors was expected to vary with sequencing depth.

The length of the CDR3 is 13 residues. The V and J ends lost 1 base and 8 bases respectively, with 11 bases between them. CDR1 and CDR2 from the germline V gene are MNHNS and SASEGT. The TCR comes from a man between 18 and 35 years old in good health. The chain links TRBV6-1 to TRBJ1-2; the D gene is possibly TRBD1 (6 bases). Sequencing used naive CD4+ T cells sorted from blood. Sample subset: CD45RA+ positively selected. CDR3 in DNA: TGTGCCAGCAGTGAAGAGGGCAGGGGAGGCTACACCTTC. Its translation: CASSEEGRGGYTF.